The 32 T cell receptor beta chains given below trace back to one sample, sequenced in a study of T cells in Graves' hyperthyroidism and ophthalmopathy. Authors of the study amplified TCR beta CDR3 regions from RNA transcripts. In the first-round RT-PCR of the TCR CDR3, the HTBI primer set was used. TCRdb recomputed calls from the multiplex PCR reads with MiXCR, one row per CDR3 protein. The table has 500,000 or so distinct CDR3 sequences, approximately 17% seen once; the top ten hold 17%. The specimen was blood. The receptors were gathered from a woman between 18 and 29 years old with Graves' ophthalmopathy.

CDR3 coding DNA: TGTGCCAGCACCAAGGGAAATATCGGCGCTGAAGCTTTCTTT. The encoded protein is CASTKGNIGAEAFF. This chain connects TRBV6-2 or TRBV6-3 to TRBJ1-1; no clear D gene. V was cut by 7 bases and J by 6 bases, with 18 bases left in between. The CDR3 length is 14 residues. Germline CDR1 MNHEY, CDR2 SVGEGT.

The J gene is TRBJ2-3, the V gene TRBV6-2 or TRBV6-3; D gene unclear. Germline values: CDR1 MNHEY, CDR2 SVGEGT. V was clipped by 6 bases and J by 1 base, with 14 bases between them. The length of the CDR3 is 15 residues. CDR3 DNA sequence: TGTGCCAGCAGACTATATCCTGGGGGCACAGATACGCAGTATTTT. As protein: CASRLYPGGTDTQYF.

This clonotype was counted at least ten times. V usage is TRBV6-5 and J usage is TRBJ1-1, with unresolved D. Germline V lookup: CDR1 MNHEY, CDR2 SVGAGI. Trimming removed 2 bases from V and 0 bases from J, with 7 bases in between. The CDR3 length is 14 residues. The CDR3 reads CASSYPSVNTEAFF. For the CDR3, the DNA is TGTGCCAGCAGTTACCCTTCGGTGAACACTGAAGCTTTCTTT.

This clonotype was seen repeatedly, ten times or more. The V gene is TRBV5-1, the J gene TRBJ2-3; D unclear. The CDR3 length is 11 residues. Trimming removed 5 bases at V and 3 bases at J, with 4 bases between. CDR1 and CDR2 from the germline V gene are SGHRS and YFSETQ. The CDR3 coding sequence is TGCGCCAGCAGACAGACAGATACGCAGTATTTT. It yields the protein CASRQTDTQYF. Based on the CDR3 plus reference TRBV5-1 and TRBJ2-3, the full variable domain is KAGVTQTPRYLIKTRGQQVTLSCSPISGHRSVSWYQQTPGQGLQFLFEYFSETQRNKGNFPGRFSGRQFSNSRSEMNVSTLELGDSALYLCASRQTDTQYFGPGTRLTVL.

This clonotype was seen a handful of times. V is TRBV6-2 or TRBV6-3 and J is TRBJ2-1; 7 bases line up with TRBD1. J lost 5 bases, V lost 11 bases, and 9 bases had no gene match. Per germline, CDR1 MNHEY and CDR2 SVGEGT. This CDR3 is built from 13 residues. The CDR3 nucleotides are TGTGCCGCGAGGGGGCCCGAGAACAATGAGCAGTTCTTC. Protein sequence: CAARGPENNEQFF.

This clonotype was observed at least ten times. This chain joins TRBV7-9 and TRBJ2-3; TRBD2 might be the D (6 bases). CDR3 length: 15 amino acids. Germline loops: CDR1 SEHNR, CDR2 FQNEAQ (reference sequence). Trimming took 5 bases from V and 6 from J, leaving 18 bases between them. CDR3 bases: TGTGCCAGCAGCCCAGATCCGGGACTTTGGGATACGCAGTATTTT. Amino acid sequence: CASSPDPGLWDTQYF.

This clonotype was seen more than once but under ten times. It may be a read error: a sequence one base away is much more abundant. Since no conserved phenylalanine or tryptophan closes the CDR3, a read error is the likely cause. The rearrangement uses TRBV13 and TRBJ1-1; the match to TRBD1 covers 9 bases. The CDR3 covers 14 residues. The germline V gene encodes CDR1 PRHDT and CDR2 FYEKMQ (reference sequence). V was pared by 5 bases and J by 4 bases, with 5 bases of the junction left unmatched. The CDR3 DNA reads TGTGCCAGCAGCCCAGACAGGGGGGCCACTGAAGCTTTCCTT. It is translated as CASSPDRGATEAFL.

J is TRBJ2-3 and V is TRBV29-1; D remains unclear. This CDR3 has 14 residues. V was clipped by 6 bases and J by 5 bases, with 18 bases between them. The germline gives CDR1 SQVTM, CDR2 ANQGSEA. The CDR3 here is CSVWTQASVDTQYF. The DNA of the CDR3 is TGCAGCGTCTGGACCCAGGCTTCCGTAGATACGCAGTATTTT.

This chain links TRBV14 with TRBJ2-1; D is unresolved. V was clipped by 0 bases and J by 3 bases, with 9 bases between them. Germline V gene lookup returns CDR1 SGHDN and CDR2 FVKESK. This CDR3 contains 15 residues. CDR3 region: CASSQDAGVYNEQFF. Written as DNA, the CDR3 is TGTGCCAGCAGCCAAGACGCCGGTGTCTACAATGAGCAGTTCTTC. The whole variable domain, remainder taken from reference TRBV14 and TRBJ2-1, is EAGVTQFPSHSVIEKGQTVTLRCDPISGHDNLYWYRRVMGKEIKFLLHFVKESKQDESGMPNNRFLAERTGGTYSTLKVQPAELEDSGVYFCASSQDAGVYNEQFFGPGTRLTVL.

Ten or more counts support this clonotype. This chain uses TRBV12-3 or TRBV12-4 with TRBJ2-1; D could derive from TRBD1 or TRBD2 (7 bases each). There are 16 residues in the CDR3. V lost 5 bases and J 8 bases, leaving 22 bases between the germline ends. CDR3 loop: CASSPIDREGWDEQFF. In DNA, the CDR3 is TGTGCCAGCAGTCCTATAGACAGGGAGGGGTGGGATGAGCAGTTCTTC.

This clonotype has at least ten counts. The CDR3 protein is CASSSDRENLDEQFF. In nucleotides, the CDR3 is TGTGCCAGCAGCAGCGACAGGGAGAACTTGGATGAGCAGTTCTTC. The rearrangement uses TRBV28 and TRBJ2-1; 7 nucleotides agree with TRBD1. Germline CDR1 MDHEN, CDR2 SYDVKM. V dropped 6 bases and J dropped 8; count of bases not matched to a gene: 13. The CDR3 covers 15 residues.

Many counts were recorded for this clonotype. The CDR3 spells CASSPGLATVEQFF. DNA of the CDR3: TGTGCCAGCAGTCCGGGACTAGCGACCGTTGAGCAGTTCTTC. This sequence joins TRBV28 and TRBJ2-1; TRBD2 agrees at 10 bases. Losses at the gene ends were 5 bases for V and 9 bases for J; bases not matched to a gene: 7. The CDR3 is 14 residues long. Germline CDR1 and CDR2: MDHEN and SYDVKM.

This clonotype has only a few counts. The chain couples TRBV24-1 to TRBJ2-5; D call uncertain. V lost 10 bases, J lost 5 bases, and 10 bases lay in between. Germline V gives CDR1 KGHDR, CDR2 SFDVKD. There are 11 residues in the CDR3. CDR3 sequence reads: CATMVGETQYF. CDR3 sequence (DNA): TGTGCCACGATGGTCGGGGAGACCCAGTACTTC.

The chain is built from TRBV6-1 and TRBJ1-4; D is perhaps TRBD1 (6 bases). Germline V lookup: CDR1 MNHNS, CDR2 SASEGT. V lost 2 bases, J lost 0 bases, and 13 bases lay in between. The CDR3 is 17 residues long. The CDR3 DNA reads TGTGCCAGCAGTGAAAGCGGGGGCGCAGCAACTAATGAAAAACTGTTTTTT. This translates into CASSESGGAATNEKLFF.

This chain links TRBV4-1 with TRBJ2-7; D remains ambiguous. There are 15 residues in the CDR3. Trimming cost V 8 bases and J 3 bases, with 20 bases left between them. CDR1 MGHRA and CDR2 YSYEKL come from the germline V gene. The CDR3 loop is CASGTGKGRVYEQYF. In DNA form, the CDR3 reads TGCGCCAGCGGTACCGGAAAGGGCCGAGTCTACGAGCAGTACTTC.

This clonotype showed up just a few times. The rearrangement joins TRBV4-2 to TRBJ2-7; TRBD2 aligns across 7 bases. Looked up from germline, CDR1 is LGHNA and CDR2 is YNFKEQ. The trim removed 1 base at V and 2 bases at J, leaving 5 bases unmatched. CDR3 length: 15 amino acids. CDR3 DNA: TGTGCCAGCAGCCAAGGCCCTAGCGGCGCCTACGAGCAGTACTTC. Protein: CASSQGPSGAYEQYF.

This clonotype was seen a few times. The chain's CDR3 is CASGEGATPVGTDTQYF. The CDR3 DNA is TGTGCCAGCGGCGAGGGGGCAACGCCAGTTGGCACAGATACGCAGTATTTT. V usage is TRBV5-4 and J usage is TRBJ2-3, with 7 bases fitting TRBD1. Germline lookup yields CDR1 SGHNT and CDR2 YYREEE (reference sequence). The CDR3 totals 17 residues. The V gene end was trimmed by 7 bases and the J gene end by 1 base; junction bases not matched to a gene: 15.

CDR3 sequence: CASSDGRNLAKNIQYF. The CDR3 DNA follows: TGTGCCAGCAGCGATGGGCGGAACTTGGCCAAAAACATTCAGTACTTC. The chain employs TRBV7-2 and TRBJ2-4; D not certain. In germline, CDR1 is SGHTA, CDR2 FQGNSA. Trimming removed 5 bases from V and 1 base from J, with 15 bases in between. The CDR3 covers 16 residues. Combining the CDR3 with reference TRBV7-2 and TRBJ2-4 gives the whole variable domain GAGVSQSPSNKVTEKGKDVELRCDPISGHTALYWYRQSLGQGLEFLIYFQGNSAPDKSGLPSDRFSAERTGGSVSTLTIQRTQQEDSAVYLCASSDGRNLAKNIQYFGAGTRLSVL.

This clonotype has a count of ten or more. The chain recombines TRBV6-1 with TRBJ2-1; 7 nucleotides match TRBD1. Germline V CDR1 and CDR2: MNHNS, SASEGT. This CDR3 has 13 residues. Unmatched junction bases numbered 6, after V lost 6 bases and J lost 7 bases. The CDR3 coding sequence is TGTGCCAGCAGCGACAGGGCGAGGAATGAGCAGTTCTTC. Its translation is CASSDRARNEQFF.

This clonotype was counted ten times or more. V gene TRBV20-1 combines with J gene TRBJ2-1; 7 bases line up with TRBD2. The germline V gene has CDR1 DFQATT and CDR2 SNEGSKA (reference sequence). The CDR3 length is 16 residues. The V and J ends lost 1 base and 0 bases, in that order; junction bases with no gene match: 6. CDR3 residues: CSARVLGGGSYNEQFF. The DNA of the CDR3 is TGCAGTGCTAGAGTCTTAGGCGGGGGCTCCTACAATGAGCAGTTCTTC.

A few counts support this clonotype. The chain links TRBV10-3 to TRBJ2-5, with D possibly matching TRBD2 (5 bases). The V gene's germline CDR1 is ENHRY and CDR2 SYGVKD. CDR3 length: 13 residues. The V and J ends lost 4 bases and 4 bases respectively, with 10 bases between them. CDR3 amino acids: CAISGASPETQYF. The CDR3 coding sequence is TGTGCCATCAGTGGAGCTAGCCCAGAGACCCAGTACTTC.

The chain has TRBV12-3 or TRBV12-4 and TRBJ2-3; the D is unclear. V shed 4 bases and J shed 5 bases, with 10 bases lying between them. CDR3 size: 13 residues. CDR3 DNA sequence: TGTGCCAGCAGTTCTCGGACGGGAGATACGCAGTATTTT. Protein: CASSSRTGDTQYF.

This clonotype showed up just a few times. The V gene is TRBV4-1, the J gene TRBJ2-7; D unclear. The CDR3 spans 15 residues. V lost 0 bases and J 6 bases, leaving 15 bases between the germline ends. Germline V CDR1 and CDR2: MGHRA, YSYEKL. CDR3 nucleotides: TGCGCCAGCAGCCAAGATCACGGGCTCCTGTCCGAGCAGTACTTC. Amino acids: CASSQDHGLLSEQYF.

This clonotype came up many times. The CDR3 loop is CSARSSGETQYF. The CDR3 bases are TGCAGTGCTAGATCTAGCGGAGAGACCCAGTACTTC. The chain carries TRBV20-1 and TRBJ2-5; 7 bases are shared with TRBD2. Trimming at V came to 2 bases and at J to 4 bases, leaving 1 base not matched to a gene. The germline CDR1 and CDR2 sequences are DFQATT and SNEGSKA (reference sequence). The CDR3 sequence is 12 residues long.

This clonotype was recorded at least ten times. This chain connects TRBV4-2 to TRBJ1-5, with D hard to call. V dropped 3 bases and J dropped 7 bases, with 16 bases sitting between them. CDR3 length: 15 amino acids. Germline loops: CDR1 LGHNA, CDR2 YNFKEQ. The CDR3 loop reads CASSHLTGVYQPQHF. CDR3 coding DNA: TGTGCCAGCAGCCACCTTACCGGGGTTTACCAGCCCCAGCATTTT.

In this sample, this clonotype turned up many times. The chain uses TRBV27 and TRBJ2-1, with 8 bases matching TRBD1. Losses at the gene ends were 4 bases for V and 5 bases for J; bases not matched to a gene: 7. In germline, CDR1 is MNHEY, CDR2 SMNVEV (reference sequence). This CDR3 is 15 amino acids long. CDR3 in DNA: TGTGCCAGCAGTTGGGCGGGACAGGAAGACAATGAGCAGTTCTTC. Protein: CASSWAGQEDNEQFF.

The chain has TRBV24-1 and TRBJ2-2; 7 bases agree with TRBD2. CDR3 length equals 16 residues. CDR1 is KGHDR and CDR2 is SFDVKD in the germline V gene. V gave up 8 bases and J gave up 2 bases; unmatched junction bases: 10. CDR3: CATKGTSVNNTGELFF. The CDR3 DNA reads TGTGCCACCAAAGGCACTAGCGTCAATAACACCGGGGAGCTGTTTTTT.

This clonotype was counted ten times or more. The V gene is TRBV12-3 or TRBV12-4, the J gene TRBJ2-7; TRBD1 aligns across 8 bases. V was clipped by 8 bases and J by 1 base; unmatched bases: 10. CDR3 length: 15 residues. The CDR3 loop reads CASGYGQGLSYEQYF. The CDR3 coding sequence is TGTGCCAGCGGCTACGGACAGGGACTTTCCTACGAGCAGTACTTC.

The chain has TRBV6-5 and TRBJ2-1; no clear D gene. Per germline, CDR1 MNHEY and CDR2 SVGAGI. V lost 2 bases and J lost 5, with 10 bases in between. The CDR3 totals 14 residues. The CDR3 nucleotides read TGTGCCAGCAGTTACGCCGACATGAACAATGAGCAGTTCTTC. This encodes CASSYADMNNEQFF.

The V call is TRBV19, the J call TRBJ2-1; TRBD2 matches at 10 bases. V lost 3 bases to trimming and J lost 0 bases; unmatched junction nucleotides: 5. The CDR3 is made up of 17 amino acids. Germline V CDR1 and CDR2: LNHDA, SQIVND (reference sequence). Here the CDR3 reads CASSMVSGRYSYNEQFF. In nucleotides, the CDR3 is TGTGCCAGTAGTATGGTTAGCGGGAGGTACTCCTACAATGAGCAGTTCTTC.

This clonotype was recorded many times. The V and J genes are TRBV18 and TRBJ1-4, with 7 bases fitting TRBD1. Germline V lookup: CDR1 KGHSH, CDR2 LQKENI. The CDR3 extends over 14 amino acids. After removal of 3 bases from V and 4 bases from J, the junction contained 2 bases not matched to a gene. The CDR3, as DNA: TGTGCCAGCTCACCTGGGACAGTTAATGAAAAACTGTTTTTT. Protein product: CASSPGTVNEKLFF.

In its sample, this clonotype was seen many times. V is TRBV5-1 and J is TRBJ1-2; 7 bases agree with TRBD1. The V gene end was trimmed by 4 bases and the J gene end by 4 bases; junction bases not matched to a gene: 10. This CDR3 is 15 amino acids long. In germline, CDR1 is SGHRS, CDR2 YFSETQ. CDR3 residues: CASSAGDRAGYGYTF. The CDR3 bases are TGCGCCAGCAGCGCGGGCGACAGGGCAGGCTATGGCTACACCTTC.